The rows below give T cell receptor beta chains drawn from one sample of a study of a mutant IDH1 vaccine in newly diagnosed glioma. The table came from immunoSEQ multiplex PCR; TCRdb's copy has only in-frame clones and leaves some out. The sample comprises 35,000 to 45,000 clones, more than 80% of which are singletons, and 9% to 13% rests with the top ten. Their antigens are not known. The starting material was PBMCs, obtained from a glioma patient whose treatment included an IDH1 peptide vaccine. These receptor sequences come from a man aged 45-60 years with glioma. Both conserved end residues are part of each CDR3.

cdr3_aa,v_call
CSGGEGTWNEQFF,TRBV29-1
CASRPAGTNTGELFF,TRBV7-8
CASSSGGLGSYNEQFF,TRBV5-4
CASSTLVSSYNEQFF,TRBV19
CASSLQGGLTEAFF,TRBV6-6
CASSYSSGGYTF,TRBV6-5
CASSVSTGLETEAFF,TRBV9
CASSPRGGQTLYEQYF,TRBV13
CATSRDRSEAFF,TRBV15
CASRRLAGYGGELFF,TRBV28
CSVGTSGSTDTQYF,TRBV29-1
CAWSRDRPRGYTF,TRBV30
CASIFTGNTEAFF,TRBV6-1
CASSLGYGGTEAFF,TRBV7-9
CASSITQGNSPLHF,TRBV19
CSVESEVFGETQYF,TRBV29-1
CASSLVAMQETQYF,TRBV7-7
CASSLRLVLYNEQFF,TRBV19
CASSFGRNTEAFF,TRBV5-8
CASSLGTQSSYEQYF,TRBV5-1
CASGLWDTEAFF,TRBV5-1
CASSEVSRPETQYF,TRBV6-1
CASSRWENEQFF,TRBV5-1
CASSLRMRSGLERDEQFF,TRBV5-1
CASRYTGGNYGYTF,TRBV2
CASRGGNHEQYF,TRBV6-1
CASSLAGISRTEAFF,TRBV7-2
CASSTQQSKREGPYNEQFF,TRBV19
CASSDRDGLDGAFF,TRBV6-4
CASSRQEESGNTIYF,TRBV6-4
CASSEPGLVPSYTF,TRBV6-1
CAWGPDRVQPQHF,TRBV30
CASSLGGLNTEAFF,TRBV28
CASRIAGDVTDTQYF,TRBV2
CASGRQVNYEQYF,TRBV2
CASSPAGSQETQYF,TRBV7-2
CASRRRWRSTEAFF,TRBV6-5
CASSQEGWESPLHF,TRBV4-1
CASSLSEGWGYNGYTF,TRBV5-4
CASSDLSVYNEQFF,TRBV2
CASKGTESSYEQYF,TRBV2
CASSLGDRAGEKLFF,TRBV7-2
CASSSKAGGDNEQFF,TRBV13
CASSYGSRADTQYF,TRBV6-6
CASSLGQSQETQYF,TRBV5-1
CSAGPTYEQYF,TRBV20-1
CASSLKGAHGELFF,TRBV7-9
CASSLGSTDTQYF,TRBV5-1
CASSFGQQETQYF,TRBV7-2
CASRDNDRPNTEAFF,TRBV19
CASSPSWAPGAKNIQYF,TRBV4-1
CASSRVGEETQYF,TRBV6-6